This is a list of T cell receptor beta chains from one sample in a study of blood T cell repertoires in COVID-19. The data were produced by immunoSEQ multiplex PCR, yet TCRdb's version contains in-frame clones alone and is incomplete. The sample has about 160,000 clones, around 84% seen once. The specimen was peripheral blood. These receptor sequences come from a woman aged 45-60 years with COVID-19, enrolled during active disease. The CDR3 runs from the conserved cysteine through the conserved F or W. A D gene is named only where the DNA matches it firmly. Expanded clones get a size class; other rows say once, few or many, or leave the size out.

TGTGCCAGCAGCCATAGATCCCCCCCGGAGACCCAGTACTTC,CASSHRSPPETQYF,TRBJ2-5,TRBV3-1/TRBV3-2,.,.
TGTGCCAGCAGCTCGCGCCCAACTCCCGGGACATCGGAGGCTTTCTTT,CASSSRPTPGTSEAFF,TRBJ1-1,TRBV7-8,.,.
TGTGCCACCAGTGAGCGGAGACTAGCAGGGGACGATCGGACCGGGGAGCTGTTTTTT,CATSERRLAGDDRTGELFF,TRBJ2-2,TRBV24-1,.,.
TGTGCCAGTAGCTCCCCGGGACAGATCAGGACCGGGGAGCTGTTTTTT,CASSSPGQIRTGELFF,TRBJ2-2,TRBV19,TRBD1,few
TGTGCCTGGAGTGACAGGGGGCGGGATCAGCCCCAGCATTTT,CAWSDRGRDQPQHF,TRBJ1-5,TRBV30,TRBD1,.
TGTGCCAGCAGTGAGGTAGCCTCCGGGGCCAACGTCCTGACTTTC,CASSEVASGANVLTF,TRBJ2-6,TRBV6-4,.,.
TGTGCCAGTAGTATCGGGGGGACCTCCTACGAGCAGTACTTC,CASSIGGTSYEQYF,TRBJ2-7,TRBV19,TRBD2,few
TGTGCCAGCTCCTACTTGTCGGGACAGGGGGCCTATGGGGCCAACGTCCTGACTTTC,CASSYLSGQGAYGANVLTF,TRBJ2-6,TRBV28,TRBD1,.
TGTGCCAGCAGCACACGGACTAGCGGGGGGGAGCTCACAGATACGCAGTATTTT,CASSTRTSGGELTDTQYF,TRBJ2-3,TRBV9,TRBD2,.
TGTGCCAGCAGCCGGGGGGATCGCGGGACTGAAGCTTTCTTT,CASSRGDRGTEAFF,TRBJ1-1,TRBV3-1/TRBV3-2,.,.
TGTGCCAGCAGCCTCTATAGCAATCAGCCCCAGCATTTT,CASSLYSNQPQHF,TRBJ1-5,TRBV12-3/TRBV12-4,.,.
TGCAGCGTTGAATACCTGGGACAGATGGCTGGCTACACCTTC,CSVEYLGQMAGYTF,TRBJ1-2,TRBV29-1,TRBD1,.
TGTGCCAGCAGCTCGACCGGGACAGGGTTCTACGAGCAGTACTTC,CASSSTGTGFYEQYF,TRBJ2-7,TRBV5-5,TRBD1,.
TGTGCCAGCAGCTTGGATGGGGGGGCTTCTAACACCGGGGAGCTGTTTTTT,CASSLDGGASNTGELFF,TRBJ2-2,TRBV5-8,.,.
TGTGCCAGTAGCCGGCGAACAGGGGGTGCGACCGGGGAGCTGTTTTTT,CASSRRTGGATGELFF,TRBJ2-2,TRBV19,TRBD1,.
TGCGCCAGCAGCCAAAGGGCAGTCCAGCGGGGGGGATATGAGCAGTTCTTC,CASSQRAVQRGGYEQFF,TRBJ2-1,TRBV4-1,TRBD2,.
TGTGCCAGCAGCCCAGATGGCAGCGGGGGGCCCTACGAGCAGTACTTC,CASSPDGSGGPYEQYF,TRBJ2-7,TRBV7-6,TRBD2,.
TGTGCCAGCAGATTAGCAGGGTCCTATGGCTACACCTTC,CASRLAGSYGYTF,TRBJ1-2,TRBV28,.,.